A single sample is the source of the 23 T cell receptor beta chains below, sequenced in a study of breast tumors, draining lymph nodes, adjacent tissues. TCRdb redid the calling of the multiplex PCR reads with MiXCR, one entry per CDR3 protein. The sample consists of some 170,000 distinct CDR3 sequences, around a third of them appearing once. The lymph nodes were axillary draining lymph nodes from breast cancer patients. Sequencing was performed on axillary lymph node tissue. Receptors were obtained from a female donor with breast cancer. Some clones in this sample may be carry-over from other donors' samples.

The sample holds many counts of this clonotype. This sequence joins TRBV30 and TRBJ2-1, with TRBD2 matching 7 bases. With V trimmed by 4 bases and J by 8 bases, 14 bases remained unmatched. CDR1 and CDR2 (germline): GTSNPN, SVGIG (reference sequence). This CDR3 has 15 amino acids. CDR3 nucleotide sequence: TGTGCCTGGACGTTTGTCGCGTCCCGGGGGGATGAGCAGTTCTTC. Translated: CAWTFVASRGDEQFF. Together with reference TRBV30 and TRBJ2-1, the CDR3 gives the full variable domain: SQTIHQWPATLVQPVGSPLSLECTVEGTSNPNLYWYRQAAGRGLQLLFYSVGIGQISSEVPQNLSASRPQDRQFILSSKKLLLSDSGFYLCAWTFVASRGDEQFFGPGTRLTVL.

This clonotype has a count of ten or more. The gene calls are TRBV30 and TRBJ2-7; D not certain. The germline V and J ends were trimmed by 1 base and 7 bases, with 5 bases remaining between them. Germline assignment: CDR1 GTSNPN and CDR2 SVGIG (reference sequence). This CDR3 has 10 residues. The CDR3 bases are TGTGCCTGGAGTGGTGGGGAGCAGTACTTC. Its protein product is CAWSGGEQYF.

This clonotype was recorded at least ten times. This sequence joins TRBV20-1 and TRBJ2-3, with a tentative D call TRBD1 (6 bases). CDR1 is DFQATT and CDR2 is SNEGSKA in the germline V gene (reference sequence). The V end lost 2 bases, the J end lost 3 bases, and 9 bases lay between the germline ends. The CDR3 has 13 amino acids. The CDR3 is CSARSDSTDTQYF. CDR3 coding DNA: TGCAGTGCTAGATCGGACAGTACAGATACGCAGTATTTT.

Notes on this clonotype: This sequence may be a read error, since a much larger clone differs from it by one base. The CDR3 region has the DNA TGTGCCAGTAGTACTAGACAGGGGAGGAATGAGCAGTTCTTC. This codes for CASSTRQGRNEQFF. The chain has TRBV19 and TRBJ2-1, with TRBD1 matching 8 bases. This CDR3 has 14 residues. Losses at the gene ends were 4 bases for V and 7 bases for J; bases not matched to a gene: 6. Germline CDR1 and CDR2: LNHDA and SQIVND (reference sequence). Variable domain in full (rest from reference TRBV19 and TRBJ2-1): DGGITQSPKYLFRKEGQNVTLSCEQNLNHDAMYWYRQDPGQGLRLIYYSQIVNDFQKGDIAEGYSVSREKKESFPLTVTSAQKNPTAFYLCASSTRQGRNEQFFGPGTRLTVL.

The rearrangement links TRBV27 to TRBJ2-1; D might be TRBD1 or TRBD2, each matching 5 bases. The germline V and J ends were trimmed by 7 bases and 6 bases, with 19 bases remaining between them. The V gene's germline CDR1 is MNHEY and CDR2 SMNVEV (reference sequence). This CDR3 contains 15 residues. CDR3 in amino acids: CASTGQRGRGNEQFF. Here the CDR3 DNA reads TGTGCCAGCACCGGTCAGAGGGGAAGAGGCAATGAGCAGTTCTTC.

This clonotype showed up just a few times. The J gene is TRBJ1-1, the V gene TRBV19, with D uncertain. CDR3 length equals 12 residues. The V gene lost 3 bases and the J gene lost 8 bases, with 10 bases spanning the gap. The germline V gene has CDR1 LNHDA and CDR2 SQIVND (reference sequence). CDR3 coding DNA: TGTGCCAGTAGTATTGGAGGTGTCGAAGCTTTCTTT. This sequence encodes CASSIGGVEAFF.

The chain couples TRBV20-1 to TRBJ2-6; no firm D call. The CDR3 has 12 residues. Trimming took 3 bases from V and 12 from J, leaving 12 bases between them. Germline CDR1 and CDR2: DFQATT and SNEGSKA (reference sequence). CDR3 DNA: TGCAGTGCTAGCCGACTCGCCGGCGTCCTGACTTTC. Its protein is CSASRLAGVLTF.

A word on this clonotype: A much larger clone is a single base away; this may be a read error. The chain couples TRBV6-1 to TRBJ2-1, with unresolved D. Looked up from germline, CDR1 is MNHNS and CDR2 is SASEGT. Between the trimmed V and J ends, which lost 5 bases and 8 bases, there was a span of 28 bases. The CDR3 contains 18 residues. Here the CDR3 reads CASSQQRAKRYIRDEQFF. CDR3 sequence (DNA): TGTGCCAGCAGTCAACAGAGAGCCAAGCGTTACATTCGCGATGAGCAGTTCTTC.

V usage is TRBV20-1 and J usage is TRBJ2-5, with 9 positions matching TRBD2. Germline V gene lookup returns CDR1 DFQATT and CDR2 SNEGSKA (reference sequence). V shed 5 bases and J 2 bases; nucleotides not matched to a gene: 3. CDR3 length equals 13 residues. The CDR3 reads CSALGLAQETQYF. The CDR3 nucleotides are TGCAGTGCTCTCGGACTAGCGCAAGAGACCCAGTACTTC.

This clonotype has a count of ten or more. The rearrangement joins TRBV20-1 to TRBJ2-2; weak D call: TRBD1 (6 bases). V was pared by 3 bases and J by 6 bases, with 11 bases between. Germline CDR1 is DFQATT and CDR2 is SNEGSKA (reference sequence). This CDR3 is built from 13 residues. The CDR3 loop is CSASQRQAGELFF. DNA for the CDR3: TGCAGTGCTAGCCAACGACAGGCCGGGGAGCTGTTTTTT.

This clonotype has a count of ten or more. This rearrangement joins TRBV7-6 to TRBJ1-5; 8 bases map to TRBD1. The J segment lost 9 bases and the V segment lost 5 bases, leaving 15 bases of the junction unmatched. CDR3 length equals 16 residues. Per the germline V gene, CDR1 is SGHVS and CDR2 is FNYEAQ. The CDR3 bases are TGTGCCAGCAGCACCGGGACAGGCCGGAACTGGAGGCCCCAGCATTTT. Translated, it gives CASSTGTGRNWRPQHF.

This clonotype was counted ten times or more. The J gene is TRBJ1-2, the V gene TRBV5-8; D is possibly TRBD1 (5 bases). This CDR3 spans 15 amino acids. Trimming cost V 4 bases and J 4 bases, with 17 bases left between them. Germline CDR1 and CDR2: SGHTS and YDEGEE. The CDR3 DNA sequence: TGTGCCAGCAGCAATATTTACCGGGGCAGCTATGGCTACACCTTC. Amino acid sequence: CASSNIYRGSYGYTF.

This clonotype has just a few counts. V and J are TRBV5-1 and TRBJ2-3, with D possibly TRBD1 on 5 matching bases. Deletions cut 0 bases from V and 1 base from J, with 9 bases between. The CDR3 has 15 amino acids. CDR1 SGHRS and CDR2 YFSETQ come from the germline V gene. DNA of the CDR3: TGCGCCAGCAGCTTGGTGTGGGGCCGCACAGATACGCAGTATTTT. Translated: CASSLVWGRTDTQYF.

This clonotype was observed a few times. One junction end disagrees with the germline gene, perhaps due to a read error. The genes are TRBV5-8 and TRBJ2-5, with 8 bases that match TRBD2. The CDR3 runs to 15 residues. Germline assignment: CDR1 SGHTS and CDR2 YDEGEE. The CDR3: CASSLGLAGQEAQYF. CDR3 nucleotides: TGTGCCAGCAGCTTGGGGCTAGCGGGCCAAGAGGCCCAGTACTTC.

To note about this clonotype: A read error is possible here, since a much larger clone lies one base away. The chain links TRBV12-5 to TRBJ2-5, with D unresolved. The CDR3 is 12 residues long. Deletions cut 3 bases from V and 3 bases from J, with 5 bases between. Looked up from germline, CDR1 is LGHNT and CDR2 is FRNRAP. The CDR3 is CASGFNEETQYF. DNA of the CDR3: TGTGCTAGTGGTTTCAACGAAGAGACCCAGTACTTC.

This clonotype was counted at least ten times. Here the CDR3 DNA reads TGTGCCACTCTGTTGGCGGCCTACAATGAGCAGTTCTTC. Translated: CATLLAAYNEQFF. V usage is TRBV2 and J usage is TRBJ2-1; no clear D. From germline, CDR1 is SNHLY and CDR2 FYNNEI. The CDR3 consists of 13 residues. Trimming took off 10 bases at V and 2 bases at J, with 12 bases between the two ends.

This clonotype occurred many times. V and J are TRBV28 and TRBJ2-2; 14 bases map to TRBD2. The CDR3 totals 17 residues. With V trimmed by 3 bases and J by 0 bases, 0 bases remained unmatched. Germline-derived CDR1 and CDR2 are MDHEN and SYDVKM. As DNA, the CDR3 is TGTGCCAGCAGTTTGGGACTAGCGGGGGCGAACACCGGGGAGCTGTTTTTT. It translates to CASSLGLAGANTGELFF.

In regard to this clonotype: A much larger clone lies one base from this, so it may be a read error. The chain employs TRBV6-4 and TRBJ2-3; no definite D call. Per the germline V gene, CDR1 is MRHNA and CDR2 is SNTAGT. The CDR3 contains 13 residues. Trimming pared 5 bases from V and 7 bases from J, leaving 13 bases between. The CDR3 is CASSPDRGNTQYF. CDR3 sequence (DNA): TGTGCCAGCAGTCCGGACCGCGGAAATACGCAGTATTTT.

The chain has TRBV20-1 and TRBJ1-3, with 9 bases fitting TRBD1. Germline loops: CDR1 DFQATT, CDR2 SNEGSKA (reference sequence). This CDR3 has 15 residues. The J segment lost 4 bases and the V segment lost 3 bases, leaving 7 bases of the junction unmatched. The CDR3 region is CSAREGTGFGNTIYF. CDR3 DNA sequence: TGCAGTGCTAGGGAAGGGACAGGGTTCGGAAACACCATATATTTT.

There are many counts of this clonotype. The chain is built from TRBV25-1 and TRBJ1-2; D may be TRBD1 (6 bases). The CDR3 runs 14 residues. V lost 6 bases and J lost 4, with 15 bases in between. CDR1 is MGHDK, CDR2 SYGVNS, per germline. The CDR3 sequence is CASSAPGQFYGYTF. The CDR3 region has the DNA TGTGCCAGCAGCGCCCCAGGACAGTTCTATGGCTACACCTTC.

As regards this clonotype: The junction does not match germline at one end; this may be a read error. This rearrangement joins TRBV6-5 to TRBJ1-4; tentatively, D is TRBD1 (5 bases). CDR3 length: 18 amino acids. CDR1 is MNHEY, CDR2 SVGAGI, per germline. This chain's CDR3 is CASSHSSGGFTTNEKLSF. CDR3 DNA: TGTGCCAGCAGTCACTCGAGTGGGGGGTTCACAACTAATGAAAAACTGTCTTTT.

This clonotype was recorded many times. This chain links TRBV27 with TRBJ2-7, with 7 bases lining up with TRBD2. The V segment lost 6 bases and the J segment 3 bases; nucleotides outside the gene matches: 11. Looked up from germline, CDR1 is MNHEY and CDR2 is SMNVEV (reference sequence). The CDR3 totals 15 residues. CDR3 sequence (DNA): TGTGCCAGCAGCCTAAGCGGGATCGGCAGCTACGAGCAGTACTTC. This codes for CASSLSGIGSYEQYF.

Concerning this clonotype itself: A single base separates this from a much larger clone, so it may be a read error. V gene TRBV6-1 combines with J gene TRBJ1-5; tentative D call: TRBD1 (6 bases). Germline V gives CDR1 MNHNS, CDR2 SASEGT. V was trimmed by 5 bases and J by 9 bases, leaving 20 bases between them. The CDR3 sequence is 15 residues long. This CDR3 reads CASSLVGQGHRPQHF. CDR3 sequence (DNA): TGTGCCAGCAGTTTAGTAGGGCAGGGGCATCGGCCCCAGCATTTT.